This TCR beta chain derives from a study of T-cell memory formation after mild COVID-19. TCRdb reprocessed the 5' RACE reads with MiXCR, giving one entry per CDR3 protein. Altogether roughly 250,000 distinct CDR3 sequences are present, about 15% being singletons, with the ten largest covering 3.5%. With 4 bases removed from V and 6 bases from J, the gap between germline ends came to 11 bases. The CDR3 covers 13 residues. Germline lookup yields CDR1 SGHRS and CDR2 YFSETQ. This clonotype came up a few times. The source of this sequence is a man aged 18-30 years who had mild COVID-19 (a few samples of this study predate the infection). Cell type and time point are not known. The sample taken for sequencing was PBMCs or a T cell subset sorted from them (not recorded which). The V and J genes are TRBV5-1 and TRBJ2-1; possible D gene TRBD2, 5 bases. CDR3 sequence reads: CASSGSDPNEQFF. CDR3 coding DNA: TGCGCCAGCAGCGGGAGCGACCCCAATGAGCAGTTCTTC.